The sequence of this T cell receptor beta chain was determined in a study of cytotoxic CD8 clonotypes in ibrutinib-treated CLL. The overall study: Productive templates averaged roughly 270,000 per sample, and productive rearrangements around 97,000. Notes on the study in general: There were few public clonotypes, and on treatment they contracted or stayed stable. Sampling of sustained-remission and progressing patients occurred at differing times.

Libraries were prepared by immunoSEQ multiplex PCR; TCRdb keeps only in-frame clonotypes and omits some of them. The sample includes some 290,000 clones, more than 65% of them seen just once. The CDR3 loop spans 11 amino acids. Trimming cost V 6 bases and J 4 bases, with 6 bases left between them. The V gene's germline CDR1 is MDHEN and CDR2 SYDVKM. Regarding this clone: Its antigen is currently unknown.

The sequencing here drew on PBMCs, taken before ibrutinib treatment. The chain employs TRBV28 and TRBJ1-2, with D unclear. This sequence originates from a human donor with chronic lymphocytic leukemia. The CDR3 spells CASSTFYGYTF. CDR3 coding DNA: TGTGCCAGCAGCACTTTCTATGGCTACACCTTC.